Following are 27 T cell receptor beta chains from one sample sequenced in a study of blood T cell repertoires in COVID-19. Produced via immunoSEQ multiplex PCR; TCRdb's table is partial and in-frame only. The repertoire holds roughly 47,000 clones, roughly nine tenths seen once, with about 14% in the top ten. Material for sequencing was peripheral blood. Source of these receptors: a man in his 70s with active COVID-19.

This chain joins TRBV12-3 or TRBV12-4 and TRBJ1-3; D is uncertain. The V and J ends lost 7 bases and 0 bases respectively, with 7 bases between them. This CDR3 spans 13 amino acids. CDR3 loop: CASKSSSGNTIYF. The CDR3 nucleotides read TGTGCCAGCAAATCTTCCTCTGGAAACACCATATATTTT.

The V gene is TRBV19, the J gene TRBJ2-1; 11 nucleotides align to TRBD1. The germline V gene encodes CDR1 LNHDA and CDR2 SQIVND (reference sequence). The CDR3 consists of 15 residues. The ends lost 4 bases at V and 4 bases at J; junction bases unmatched: 3. CDR3 residues: CASSTGTGGYNEQFF. Written as DNA, the CDR3 is TGTGCCAGTAGTACCGGGACAGGGGGATACAATGAGCAGTTCTTC.

The count of this clone is one. V gene TRBV25-1 combines with J gene TRBJ2-2; 8 nucleotides align to TRBD1. Germline loops: CDR1 MGHDK, CDR2 SYGVNS. The V gene end was trimmed by 4 bases and the J gene end by 5 bases; junction bases not matched to a gene: 3. The CDR3 has 14 residues. CDR3 protein: CASSGDRLTGELFF. CDR3 coding DNA: TGTGCCAGCAGTGGGGACAGGTTGACCGGGGAGCTGTTTTTT.

This clone was picked up one time. The gene calls are TRBV24-1 and TRBJ2-3; 7 bases are a match to TRBD2. J was trimmed by 2 bases and V by 7 bases; bases with no gene match: 5. Germline values: CDR1 KGHDR, CDR2 SFDVKD. This CDR3 has 14 residues. The CDR3 sequence is CATRASGITDTQYF. CDR3 DNA sequence: TGTGCCACCAGGGCTAGCGGAATCACAGATACGCAGTATTTT.

The V call is TRBV7-8, the J call TRBJ2-7, with 13 bases matching TRBD2. The CDR3 contains 18 residues. J was trimmed by 0 bases and V by 2 bases; bases with no gene match: 7. Per germline, CDR1 SGHVS and CDR2 FQNEAQ. The CDR3 coding sequence is TGTGCCAGCAGCTTAAAGACTAGCGGGGGGATCGTCTCCTACGAGCAGTACTTC. It codes for CASSLKTSGGIVSYEQYF.

This sequence joins TRBV19 and TRBJ1-1; 8 nucleotides line up with TRBD1. V dropped 7 bases and J dropped 4; count of bases not matched to a gene: 11. Germline CDR1 is LNHDA and CDR2 is SQIVND (reference sequence). This CDR3 comprises 15 residues. The CDR3 spells CASTPVTGEITEAFF. CDR3 sequence (DNA): TGTGCCAGTACCCCAGTGACAGGGGAAATCACTGAAGCTTTCTTT.

This clone has more than one count but fewer than ten. The rearrangement links TRBV5-6 to TRBJ2-7, with 8 positions matching TRBD1. Germline CDR1 and CDR2: SGHDT and YYEEEE. The ends lost 4 bases at V and 2 bases at J; junction bases unmatched: 8. There are 15 residues in the CDR3. CDR3: CASSRQGALPYEQYF. The CDR3 coding sequence is TGTGCCAGCAGCCGTCAGGGGGCCCTCCCCTACGAGCAGTACTTC. Combining the CDR3 with reference TRBV5-6 and TRBJ2-7 gives the whole variable domain DAGVTQSPTHLIKTRGQQVTLRCSPKSGHDTVSWYQQALGQGPQFIFQYYEEEERQRGNFPDRFSGHQFPNYSSELNVNALLLGDSALYLCASSRQGALPYEQYFGPGTRLTVT.

The chain recombines TRBV7-9 with TRBJ1-2; D unresolved. Trimming shortened V by 1 base and J by 8 bases, and 8 bases separated the two germline ends. The germline CDR1 and CDR2 sequences are SEHNR and FQNEAQ (reference sequence). The CDR3 loop spans 12 amino acids. The CDR3: CASSLGGLGYTF. Here the CDR3 DNA reads TGTGCCAGCAGCTTAGGTGGTCTAGGCTACACCTTC.

V and J are TRBV5-6 and TRBJ2-7; D may be TRBD1 (5 bases). The V and J ends lost 4 bases and 3 bases respectively, with 11 bases between them. This CDR3 is built from 13 residues. Germline lookup yields CDR1 SGHDT and CDR2 YYEEEE. The CDR3 sequence: CASSPGMGYEQYF. The CDR3 bases are TGTGCCAGCAGCCCAGGGATGGGCTACGAGCAGTACTTC. The full variable domain, with the rest looked up from reference TRBV5-6 and TRBJ2-7, is DAGVTQSPTHLIKTRGQQVTLRCSPKSGHDTVSWYQQALGQGPQFIFQYYEEEERQRGNFPDRFSGHQFPNYSSELNVNALLLGDSALYLCASSPGMGYEQYFGPGTRLTVT.

The chain recombines TRBV6-5 with TRBJ1-2; TRBD1 is a possible D gene (5 bases). The V end was cut by 7 bases, the J end by 4 bases, with 7 bases between. The CDR3 sequence is 11 residues long. From germline, CDR1 is MNHEY and CDR2 SVGAGI. The CDR3 DNA follows: TGTGCCAGCATGACAGTCTATGGCTACACCTTC. Translating gives CASMTVYGYTF.

The rearrangement joins TRBV5-1 to TRBJ1-4; weak D call: TRBD1 (6 bases). Trimming shortened V by 6 bases and J by 0 bases, and 15 bases separated the two germline ends. This CDR3 is built from 16 residues. Germline V gene data show CDR1 as SGHRS and CDR2 as YFSETQ. CDR3 coding DNA: TGCGCCAGCACCTCGGGGGGGCAGACAACTAATGAAAAACTGTTTTTT. Protein product: CASTSGGQTTNEKLFF.

Only one count was recorded for this clone. The gene calls are TRBV2 and TRBJ1-1, with D possibly matching TRBD1 (5 bases). Germline V gives CDR1 SNHLY, CDR2 FYNNEI. CDR3 length: 14 amino acids. V was cut by 4 bases and J by 1 base, with 10 bases left in between. CDR3 in amino acids: CASSGQTSNTEAFF. CDR3 coding DNA: TGTGCCAGCAGTGGACAGACATCGAACACTGAAGCTTTCTTT.

CDR3 sequence reads: CASSLASGEQFF. CDR3 in DNA: TGTGCCAGCAGCTTGGCCTCGGGTGAGCAGTTCTTC. The gene calls are TRBV5-4 and TRBJ2-1; the D is unclear. Trimming took 0 bases from V and 9 from J, leaving 7 bases between them. Germline CDR1 is SGHNT and CDR2 is YYREEE (reference sequence). The CDR3 is 12 residues long.

This clone was seen a single time. Written as DNA, the CDR3 is TGCGCCAGCAGCTCTACTAGCTTGGAGACCCAGTACTTC. Its protein product is CASSSTSLETQYF. The chain is built from TRBV5-1 and TRBJ2-5, with a tentative D call TRBD2 (6 bases). Trimming took off 3 bases at V and 5 bases at J, with 11 bases between the two ends. The CDR3 is 13 amino acids. Germline values: CDR1 SGHRS, CDR2 YFSETQ.

The chain combines TRBV5-4 with TRBJ2-3; TRBD2 agrees at 8 bases. V dropped 0 bases and J dropped 1; count of bases not matched to a gene: 4. Germline V gene sequence: CDR1 SGHNT, CDR2 YYREEE (reference sequence). The CDR3 totals 16 residues. In DNA form, the CDR3 reads TGTGCCAGCAGCTTGGCGGGTAGCGGGGGCACAGATACGCAGTATTTT. This translates into CASSLAGSGGTDTQYF.

This chain connects TRBV4-1 to TRBJ1-4, with D uncertain. Germline V gene lookup returns CDR1 MGHRA and CDR2 YSYEKL. The CDR3 has 16 amino acids. The V end was cut by 6 bases, the J end by 0 bases, with 14 bases between. CDR3 coding DNA: TGCGCCAGCAGTCAAACTTACAGAGCAACTAATGAAAAACTGTTTTTT. It codes for CASSQTYRATNEKLFF.

The J gene is TRBJ1-2, the V gene TRBV12-2; the table calls TRBD1, which could not be checked here. TRBV12-2 is a listed pseudogene. The length of the CDR3 is 16 residues. CDR3 sequence: CASRFYRGPANYGYTF. CDR3 nucleotide sequence: TGTGCAAGTCGCTTCTACAGGGGGCCAGCTAACTATGGCTACACCTTC.

This chain links TRBV18 with TRBJ2-5; 9 bases map to TRBD1. The ends lost 3 bases at V and 4 bases at J; junction bases unmatched: 6. The CDR3 has 15 residues. In germline, CDR1 is KGHSH, CDR2 LQKENI. This chain's CDR3 is CASSPNRGQGETQYF. The CDR3 DNA reads TGTGCCAGCTCACCGAACAGGGGGCAGGGAGAGACCCAGTACTTC.

The rearrangement joins TRBV7-9 to TRBJ1-5; 9 bases line up with TRBD1. V lost 6 bases to trimming and J lost 1 base; unmatched junction nucleotides: 4. This CDR3 is built from 15 residues. Germline values: CDR1 SEHNR, CDR2 FQNEAQ (reference sequence). The CDR3 nucleotides read TGTGCCAGCAGTCCGGGGACAGGGAGCAATCAGCCCCAGCATTTT. Its translation: CASSPGTGSNQPQHF.

The gene calls are TRBV27 and TRBJ2-2, with D perhaps matching TRBD1 (6 bases). The germline V gene encodes CDR1 MNHEY and CDR2 SMNVEV (reference sequence). The CDR3 extends over 17 amino acids. V lost 2 bases and J 4 bases, leaving 17 bases between the germline ends. The CDR3 reads CASSLGPSQGTTGELFF. CDR3 nucleotide sequence: TGTGCCAGCAGTTTAGGACCTTCGCAGGGGACCACCGGGGAGCTGTTTTTT.

The rearrangement uses TRBV18 and TRBJ1-4; D remains ambiguous. The CDR3 extends over 13 amino acids. With 4 bases removed from V and 8 bases from J, the gap between germline ends came to 11 bases. The germline V gene encodes CDR1 KGHSH and CDR2 LQKENI. CDR3 nucleotides: TGTGCCAGCTCACGTCCGGGGAGCGAAAAACTGTTTTTT. Protein: CASSRPGSEKLFF.

The gene calls are TRBV28 and TRBJ2-7; D might be TRBD1 (6 bases). The length of the CDR3 is 15 residues. The V gene lost 2 bases and the J gene lost 3 bases, with 14 bases spanning the gap. Germline CDR1 and CDR2: MDHEN and SYDVKM. CDR3 DNA: TGTGCCAGCAGTTTAGTGGGGGCGAATGGCTACGAGCAGTACTTC. As protein: CASSLVGANGYEQYF.

The chain recombines TRBV5-1 with TRBJ2-1; 7 nucleotides align to TRBD2. This CDR3 has 16 residues. From germline, CDR1 is SGHRS and CDR2 YFSETQ. After removal of 2 bases from V and 0 bases from J, the junction contained 5 bases not matched to a gene. Here the CDR3 DNA reads TGCGCCAGCAGCTTTGCGGGGGTCGGCTCCTACAATGAGCAGTTCTTC. This gives the protein CASSFAGVGSYNEQFF. Using reference TRBV5-1 and TRBJ2-1 for the parts outside the CDR3, the full variable domain is KAGVTQTPRYLIKTRGQQVTLSCSPISGHRSVSWYQQTPGQGLQFLFEYFSETQRNKGNFPGRFSGRQFSNSRSEMNVSTLELGDSALYLCASSFAGVGSYNEQFFGPGTRLTVL.

The chain employs TRBV28 and TRBJ2-3; 13 bases are a match to TRBD2. V shed 2 bases, J shed 11 bases, and the junction held 7 bases outside the gene matches. Germline V gives CDR1 MDHEN, CDR2 SYDVKM. The CDR3 has 15 residues. CDR3 sequence reads: CASSLGTSGAREQYF. The CDR3 DNA sequence: TGTGCCAGCAGTTTAGGGACTAGCGGGGCCCGCGAGCAGTATTTT.

This clone has a single count. The V gene is TRBV5-1, the J gene TRBJ1-2; tentative D call: TRBD1 (6 bases). This CDR3 has 13 amino acids. The germline V gene encodes CDR1 SGHRS and CDR2 YFSETQ. V lost 2 bases and J lost 8, with 13 bases in between. CDR3 DNA: TGCGCCAGCAGCTTAGACAGGTCCCGGGGCTACACCTTC. Translating gives CASSLDRSRGYTF.

This clone was observed a single time. The chain links TRBV19 to TRBJ1-2; 7 nucleotides agree with TRBD1. The CDR3 spans 14 residues. The trim removed 7 bases at V and 5 bases at J, leaving 10 bases unmatched. Germline lookup yields CDR1 LNHDA and CDR2 SQIVND (reference sequence). The CDR3 nucleotides are TGTGCCAGTACCGACAGGGTTCTCGGATATGGCTACACCTTC. Its translation: CASTDRVLGYGYTF.

In its sample, this clone was seen once. This chain joins TRBV7-8 and TRBJ1-1, with D unclear. Germline-derived CDR1 and CDR2 are SGHVS and FQNEAQ. This CDR3 has 15 amino acids. Trimming removed 2 bases at V and 0 bases at J, with 10 bases between. CDR3 nucleotide sequence: TGTGCCAGCAGCTTATCTACCAACTTGAACACTGAAGCTTTCTTT. Translated: CASSLSTNLNTEAFF. The full variable domain, completed using reference TRBV7-8 and TRBJ1-1, is GAGVSQSPRYKVAKRGQDVALRCDPISGHVSLFWYQQALGQGPEFLTYFQNEAQLDKSGLPSDRFFAERPEGSVSTLKIQRTQQEDSAVYLCASSLSTNLNTEAFFGQGTRLTVV.